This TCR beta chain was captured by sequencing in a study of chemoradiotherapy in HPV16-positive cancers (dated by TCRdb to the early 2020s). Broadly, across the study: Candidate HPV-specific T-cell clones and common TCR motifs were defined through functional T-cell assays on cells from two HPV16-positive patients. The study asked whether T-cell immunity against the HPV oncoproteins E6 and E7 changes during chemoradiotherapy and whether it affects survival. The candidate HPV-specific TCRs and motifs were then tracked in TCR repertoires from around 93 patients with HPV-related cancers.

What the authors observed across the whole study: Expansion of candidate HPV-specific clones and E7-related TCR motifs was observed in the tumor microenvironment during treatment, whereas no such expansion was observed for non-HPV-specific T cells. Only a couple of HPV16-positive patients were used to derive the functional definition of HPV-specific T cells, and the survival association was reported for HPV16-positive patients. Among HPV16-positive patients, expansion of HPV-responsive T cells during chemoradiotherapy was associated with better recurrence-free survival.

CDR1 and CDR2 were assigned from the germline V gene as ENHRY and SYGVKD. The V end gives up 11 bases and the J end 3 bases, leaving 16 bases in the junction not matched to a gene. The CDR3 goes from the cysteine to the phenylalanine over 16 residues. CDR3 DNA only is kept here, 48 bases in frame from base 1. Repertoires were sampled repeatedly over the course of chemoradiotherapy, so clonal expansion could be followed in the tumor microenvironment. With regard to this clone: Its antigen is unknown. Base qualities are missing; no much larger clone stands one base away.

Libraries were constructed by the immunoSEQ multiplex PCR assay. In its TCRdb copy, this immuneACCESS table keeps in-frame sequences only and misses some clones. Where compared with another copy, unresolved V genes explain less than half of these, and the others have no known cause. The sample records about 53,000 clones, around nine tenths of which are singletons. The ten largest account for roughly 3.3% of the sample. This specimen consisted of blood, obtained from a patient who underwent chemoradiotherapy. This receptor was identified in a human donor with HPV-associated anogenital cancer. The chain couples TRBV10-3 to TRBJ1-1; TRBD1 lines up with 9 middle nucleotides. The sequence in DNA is TGTGCCGTCGGGAAGGGACCACAGGGGGCCTACACTGAAGCTTTCTTT. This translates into CAVGKGPQGAYTEAFF.